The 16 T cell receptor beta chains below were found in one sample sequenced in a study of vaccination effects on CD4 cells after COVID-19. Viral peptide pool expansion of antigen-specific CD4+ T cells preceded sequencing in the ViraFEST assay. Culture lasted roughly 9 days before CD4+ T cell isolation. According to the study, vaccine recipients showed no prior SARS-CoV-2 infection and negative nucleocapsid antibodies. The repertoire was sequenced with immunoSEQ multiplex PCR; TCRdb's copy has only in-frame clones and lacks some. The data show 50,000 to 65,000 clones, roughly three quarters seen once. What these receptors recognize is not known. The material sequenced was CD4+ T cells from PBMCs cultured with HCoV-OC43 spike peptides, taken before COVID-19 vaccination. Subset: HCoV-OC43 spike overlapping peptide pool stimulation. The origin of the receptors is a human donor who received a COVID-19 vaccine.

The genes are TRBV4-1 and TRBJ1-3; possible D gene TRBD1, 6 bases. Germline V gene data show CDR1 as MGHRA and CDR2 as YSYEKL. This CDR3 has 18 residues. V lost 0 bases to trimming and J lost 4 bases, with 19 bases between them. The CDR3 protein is CASSQDSPFGGQGNTIYF. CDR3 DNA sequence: TGCGCCAGCAGCCAAGACTCCCCCTTCGGGGGGCAGGGAAACACCATATATTTT.

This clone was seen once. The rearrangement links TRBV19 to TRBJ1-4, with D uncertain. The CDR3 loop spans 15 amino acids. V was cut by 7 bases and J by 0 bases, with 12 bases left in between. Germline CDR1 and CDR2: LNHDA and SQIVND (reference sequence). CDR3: CASKRKESTNEKLFF. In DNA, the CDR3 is TGTGCCAGTAAAAGGAAGGAGTCAACTAATGAAAAACTGTTTTTT.

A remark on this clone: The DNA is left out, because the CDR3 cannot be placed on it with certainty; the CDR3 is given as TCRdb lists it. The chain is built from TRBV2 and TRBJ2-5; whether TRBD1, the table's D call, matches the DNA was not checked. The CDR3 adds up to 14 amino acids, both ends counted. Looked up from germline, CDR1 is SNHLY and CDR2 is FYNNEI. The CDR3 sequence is CASILGGQQETQYF.

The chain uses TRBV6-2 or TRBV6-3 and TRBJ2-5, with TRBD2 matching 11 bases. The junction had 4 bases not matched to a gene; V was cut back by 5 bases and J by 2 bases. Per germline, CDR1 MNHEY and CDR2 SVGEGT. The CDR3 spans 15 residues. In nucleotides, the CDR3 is TGTGCCAGCAGTCTAGCGGGGGGCGGTCAAGAGACCCAGTACTTC. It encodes CASSLAGGGQETQYF.

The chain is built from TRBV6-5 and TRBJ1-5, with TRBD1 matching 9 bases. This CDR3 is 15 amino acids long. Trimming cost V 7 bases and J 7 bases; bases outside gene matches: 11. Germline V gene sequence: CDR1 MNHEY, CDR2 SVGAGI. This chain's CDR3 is CASNRQGQGWQPQHF. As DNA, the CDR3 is TGTGCCAGCAATAGACAGGGACAGGGCTGGCAGCCCCAGCATTTT.

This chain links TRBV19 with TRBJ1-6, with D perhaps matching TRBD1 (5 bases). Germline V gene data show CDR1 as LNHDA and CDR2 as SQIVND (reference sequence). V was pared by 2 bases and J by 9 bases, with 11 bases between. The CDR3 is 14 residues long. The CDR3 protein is CASSISGISSPLHF. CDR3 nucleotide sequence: TGTGCCAGTAGTATATCAGGGATAAGTTCACCCCTCCACTTT.

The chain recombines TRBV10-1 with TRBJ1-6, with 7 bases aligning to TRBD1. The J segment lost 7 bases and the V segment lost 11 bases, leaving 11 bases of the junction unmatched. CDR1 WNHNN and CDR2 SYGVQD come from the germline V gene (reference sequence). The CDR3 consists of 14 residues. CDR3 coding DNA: TGCGCCTCACACCAGGGGGTTTTGAATTCACCCCTCCACTTT. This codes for CASHQGVLNSPLHF.

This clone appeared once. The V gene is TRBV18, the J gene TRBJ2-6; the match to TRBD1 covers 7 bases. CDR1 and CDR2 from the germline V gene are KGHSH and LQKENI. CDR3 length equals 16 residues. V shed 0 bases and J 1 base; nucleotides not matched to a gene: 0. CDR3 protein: CASSPPRGSGANVLTF. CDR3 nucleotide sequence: TGTGCCAGCTCACCACCCAGGGGGTCTGGGGCCAACGTCCTGACTTTC.

CDR3 coding DNA: TGTGCCAGCAGCTCAACTAATAGCAATCAGCCCCAGCATTTT. Amino acid sequence: CASSSTNSNQPQHF. The genes are TRBV7-2 and TRBJ1-5; D remains unclear. CDR3 size: 14 residues. V lost 4 bases, J lost 0 bases, and 7 bases lay in between. Germline CDR1 reads SGHTA; CDR2 reads FQGNSA.

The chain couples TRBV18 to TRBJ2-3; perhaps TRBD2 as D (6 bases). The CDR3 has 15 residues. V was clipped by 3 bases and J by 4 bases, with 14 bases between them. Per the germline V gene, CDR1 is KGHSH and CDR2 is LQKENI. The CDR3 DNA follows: TGTGCCAGCTCACCCGGGGCAGGGAGGCCAGATACGCAGTATTTT. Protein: CASSPGAGRPDTQYF. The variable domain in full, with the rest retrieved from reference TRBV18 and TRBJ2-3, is NAGVMQNPRHLVRRRGQEARLRCSPMKGHSHVYWYRQLPEEGLKFMVYLQKENIIDESGMPKERFSAEFPKEGPSILRIQQVVRGDSAAYFCASSPGAGRPDTQYFGPGTRLTVL.

The CDR3 coding sequence is TGTGCCAGCAGTTTAGGTGGAAGCTCCTACGAGCAGTACGTC. The encoded protein is CASSLGGSSYEQYV. The V call is TRBV28, the J call TRBJ2-7; D not resolved. The ends were cut back, 2 bases at V and 0 bases at J, with 8 bases in the middle. The CDR3 covers 14 residues. CDR1 is MDHEN and CDR2 is SYDVKM in the germline V gene.

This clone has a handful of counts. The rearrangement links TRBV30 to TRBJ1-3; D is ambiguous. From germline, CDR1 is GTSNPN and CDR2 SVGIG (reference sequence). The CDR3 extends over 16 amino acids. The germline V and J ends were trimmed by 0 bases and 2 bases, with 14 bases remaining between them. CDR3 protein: CAWSVGVMGPGNTIYF. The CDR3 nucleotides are TGTGCCTGGAGTGTAGGAGTTATGGGTCCTGGAAACACCATATATTTT.

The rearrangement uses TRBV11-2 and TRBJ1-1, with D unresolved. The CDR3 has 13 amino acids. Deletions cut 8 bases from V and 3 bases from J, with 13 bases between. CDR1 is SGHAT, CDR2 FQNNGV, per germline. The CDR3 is CASRSAGYTEAFF. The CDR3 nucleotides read TGTGCCAGCCGATCAGCGGGGTACACTGAAGCTTTCTTT.

The CDR3 region has the DNA TGTGCCATCAGTGAGGCGACTAGTACTAGCAATGAGCAGTTCTTC. This codes for CAISEATSTSNEQFF. The chain joins TRBV10-3 to TRBJ2-1; the D gene is possibly TRBD2 (6 bases). Germline loops: CDR1 ENHRY, CDR2 SYGVKD. Trimming took 2 bases from V and 6 from J, leaving 14 bases between them. This CDR3 is built from 15 residues.

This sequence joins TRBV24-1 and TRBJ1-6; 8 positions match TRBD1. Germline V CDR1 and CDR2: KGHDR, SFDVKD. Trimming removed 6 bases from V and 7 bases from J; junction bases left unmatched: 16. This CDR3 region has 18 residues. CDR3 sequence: CATSKHASGGFWNSPLHF. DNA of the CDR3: TGTGCCACCAGTAAACATGCGTCAGGGGGCTTCTGGAATTCACCCCTCCACTTT.

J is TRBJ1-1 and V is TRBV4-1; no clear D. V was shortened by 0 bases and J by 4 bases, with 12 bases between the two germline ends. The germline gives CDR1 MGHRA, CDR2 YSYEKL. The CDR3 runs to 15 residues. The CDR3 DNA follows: TGCGCCAGCAGCCAAGACCCCTTATGGGGCACTGAAGCTTTCTTT. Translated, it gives CASSQDPLWGTEAFF.